This entry describes one T cell receptor (beta chain). This clonotype was observed a handful of times. This clone's antigen is unknown. Base qualities are not at hand, and no much larger clone is one base apart. TCR beta CDR3 regions were amplified from RNA transcripts for repertoire sequencing. HTBI primers and the Qiagen OneStep RT-PCR kit were used in a first-round RT-PCR, which was followed by a second-round multiplex PCR, size selection and purification. Sequencing of the libraries was carried out on an Illumina HiSeq2000 in paired-end mode with 100 bp reads. The authors processed their data as follows. SOAPnuke was used for read processing, and reads with adapters, uncalled bases, a mean Phred below 15, or no exact constant-primer or identifier match were discarded. COPE v1.2.5 was used to merge high-quality paired reads. Unique nucleotide sequences were defined as clonotypes and aligned to IMGT TRB V, D and J references using MiTCR v1.1. Only V-J combinations with frequency above 0.0001 were analysed, covering 99% to 99.2% of repertoires. For each V-J combination, a TCR clonal expansion and chaos score was defined as the ratio of F50 clonal expansion to chaos observed in the TCRdist matrix. Welch's t-statistics and random forest were used to reduce features to approximately 13 V-J combinations, which were fed into a naive Bayes classifier. The similarity between thyroid and blood repertoires was quantified using the Morisita-Horn index. The raw public reads went through TCRdb reprocessing: fastp at Q25, MiXCR clone calling, in-frame beta chains kept. A single entry per CDR3 protein holds the most common genes and DNA from its merged rows. TCRdb, not the original authors, processed these V and J calls. Across this sample there are roughly 380,000 distinct CDR3 sequences, with less than 20% seen only once. The ten largest make up roughly 7% of the sample.

Stable hyperthyroidism was defined as no progression to ophthalmopathy within 18 months of follow-up. The hyperthyroidism patients were 18 to 65 years old and newly diagnosed, with a disease duration of less than 2 months. Patients with other autoimmune diseases, uncontrolled infections, pregnancy or lactation were excluded. Diagnosis was based on clinical symptoms, serum thyroxine, TRAb, thyroid ultrasound and orbital computed tomography. PBMCs were isolated from about 9 ml of fresh peripheral blood by Ficoll-Paque density gradient centrifugation. Trizol reagent was used to extract the total RNA, and its quality was then checked on an Agilent 2100 Bioanalyzer. From the cysteine through the phenylalanine, the CDR3 covers 12 amino acids. Only the CDR3 part of the read is kept: 36 bases, read in frame from the first base. The CDR1 and CDR2 encoded by the germline V gene are SQVTM and ANQGSEA. V loses 3 bases, J loses 3 bases, and the germline ends lie 8 bases apart.

The data belong to a study of Graves' ophthalmopathy and Graves' hyperthyroidism (dated by TCRdb to between 2018 and 2020). As for the study more broadly: Peripheral blood was collected at initial diagnosis, prior to any treatment. The study used signatures of the TCR beta repertoire to tell Graves' ophthalmopathy apart from Graves' hyperthyroidism and to predict which patients would progress to ophthalmopathy. In total, around 140 blood samples were TCR-sequenced: some 43 ophthalmopathy, 75 hyperthyroidism and some 17 hyperthyroidism-to-ophthalmopathy patients. To explore V-J signatures that distinguish ophthalmopathy from hyperthyroidism, a discovery set of about a hundred patients was enrolled, made up of 43 with ophthalmopathy and around 60 with stable hyperthyroidism. For independent validation, a separate cohort was made up of around 18 hyperthyroidism patients plus 17 patients who later progressed from hyperthyroidism to ophthalmopathy. T-cell repertoires of thyroid tissue and blood were compared in 5 or 6 hyperthyroidism patients. Following sampling, methimazole starting at 30 mg daily was administered to hyperthyroidism patients, and high-dose intravenous methylprednisolone was administered to ophthalmopathy patients. For training and testing, the roughly 100 patients in the discovery cohort were randomly divided in a 7:3 ratio. The paper's findings and limits, for the study overall: Among expanded thyroid clonotypes with frequency above 0.001, most also showed up in blood, which suggests that blood repertoires may reflect the thyroid immune response. No statistical method was used to predetermine the sample size, and group allocation was not hidden from the investigators. The 13-signature model separated ophthalmopathy from stable hyperthyroidism with roughly 89% sensitivity and 81.08% specificity in cross-validation, and 80%/75% in the test set. In validation, the model predicted ophthalmopathy progression with roughly 68% sensitivity and 72% to 80% specificity; approximately 12 predicted patients were CT-confirmed with GO in a median of approximately six months.

The chain was built from TRBV29-1 and TRBJ1-1; the D gene is unclear. This clonotype originated in a young woman with stable Graves' hyperthyroidism. Donor details come from another sample of the same person, matched by shared clones. Sequencing was carried out using peripheral blood. The nucleotide sequence is given as TGCAGCGTTGACAGGAGTTACACTGAAGCTTTCTTT. It translates as CSVDRSYTEAFF.